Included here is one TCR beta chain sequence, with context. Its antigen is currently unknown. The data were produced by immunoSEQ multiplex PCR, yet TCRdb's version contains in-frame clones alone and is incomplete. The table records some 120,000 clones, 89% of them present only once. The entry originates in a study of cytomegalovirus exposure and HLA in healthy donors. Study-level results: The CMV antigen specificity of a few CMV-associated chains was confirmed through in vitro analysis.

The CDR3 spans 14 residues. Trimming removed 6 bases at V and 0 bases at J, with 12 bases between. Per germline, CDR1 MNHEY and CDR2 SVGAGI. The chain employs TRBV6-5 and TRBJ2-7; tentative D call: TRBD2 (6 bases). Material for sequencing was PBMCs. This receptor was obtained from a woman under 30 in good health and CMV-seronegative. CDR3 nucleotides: TGTGCCAGCAGAGTCGCGGGGATCTCCTACGAGCAGTACTTC. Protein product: CASRVAGISYEQYF.